This T cell receptor (beta chain) was retrieved from a study of beta chain features in type 1 diabetes. The isolated RNA, all of it, was reverse transcribed, so expressed TCRB transcripts were what got sequenced. Naive, central memory and regulatory T cell samples came to a mean of around 3.5 million reads. Data came from immunoSEQ multiplex PCR; TCRdb stores just in-frame clones and leaves some out. The table has about 150,000 clones, over 9.5% seen once. This clone was counted a few times. Germline V gene data show CDR1 as MNHNS and CDR2 as SASEGT. This CDR3 comprises 15 residues. Sequencing was done on a sample of naive CD4+ T cells from blood. The chain joins TRBV6-1 to TRBJ1-5; D remains ambiguous. This receptor was identified in a man aged 18 to 30 in good health. CDR3 DNA sequence: TGTGGCCTATGGAGGGTGGCGAATTACAATCAGCCCCAGCATTTT. This codes for CGLWRVANYNQPQHF.